Each of the 23 T cell receptor beta chains below was sequenced from the same sample in a study of cytomegalovirus exposure and HLA in healthy donors. A multiplex PCR was run with 60 Vbeta primers and 13 Jbeta primers. Repertoires were generated with immunoSEQ multiplex PCR, while TCRdb's copy carries only in-frame clones and drops some. The sample includes about 170,000 clones, roughly 85% seen only once; the top ten take 0.85% to 1%. Sequenced input: PBMCs. Receptors originate from a woman aged 50 to 60 in good health and CMV-seropositive.

The gene calls are TRBV19 and TRBJ2-3; 10 bases match TRBD2. Germline V CDR1 and CDR2: LNHDA, SQIVND (reference sequence). Unmatched junction bases numbered 6, after V lost 6 bases and J lost 0 bases. CDR3 length: 16 amino acids. This CDR3 is CASRPIAGGSTDTQYF. The CDR3 nucleotides read TGTGCCAGTAGGCCCATAGCGGGAGGAAGCACAGATACGCAGTATTTT.

The rearrangement joins TRBV7-3 to TRBJ2-1, with a possible D match to TRBD1 (5 bases). The germline CDR1 and CDR2 sequences are SGHTA and FQGTGA. Between the trimmed V and J ends, which lost 1 base and 8 bases, there was a span of 12 bases. CDR3 length: 14 amino acids. CDR3 loop: CASSLMPGLDEQFF. CDR3 coding DNA: TGTGCCAGCAGCTTAATGCCAGGGTTAGATGAGCAGTTCTTC.

This rearrangement joins TRBV19 to TRBJ1-3; no definite D call. Germline V gene sequence: CDR1 LNHDA, CDR2 SQIVND (reference sequence). Trimming left V 7 bases short and J 0 bases short, with 4 bases between. The CDR3 spans 12 residues. CDR3 protein: CASKPSGNTIYF. DNA of the CDR3: TGTGCCAGTAAGCCCTCTGGAAACACCATATATTTT.

On this clone itself: The conserved closing phenylalanine or tryptophan is absent in this CDR3, likely reflecting a read error. V gene TRBV6-1 combines with J gene TRBJ1-1, with 7 bases fitting TRBD1. V shed 5 bases and J 0 bases; nucleotides not matched to a gene: 6. This CDR3 has 15 residues. CDR1 MNHNS and CDR2 SASEGT come from the germline V gene. This CDR3 reads CASSFRQGMNTEAFL. DNA for the CDR3: TGTGCCAGCAGTTTCCGACAGGGAATGAACACTGAAGCTTTCCTT.

This clone appeared a few times. The CDR3 region is CASSTPDRGNTIYF. CDR3 nucleotides: TGTGCCAGTAGTACCCCCGACAGGGGAAACACCATATATTTT. The chain joins TRBV19 to TRBJ1-3, with a possible D match to TRBD1 (6 bases). Trimming shortened V by 4 bases and J by 4 bases, and 11 bases separated the two germline ends. Germline V lookup: CDR1 LNHDA, CDR2 SQIVND (reference sequence). This CDR3 is built from 14 residues.

The rearrangement links TRBV18 to TRBJ1-2; 7 bases fit TRBD1. CDR3 length equals 15 residues. CDR1 is KGHSH, CDR2 LQKENI, per germline. V was clipped by 3 bases and J by 3 bases; unmatched bases: 7. DNA for the CDR3: TGTGCCAGCTCACCTGGGGCCGGGACAGACTATGGCTACACCTTC. It specifies CASSPGAGTDYGYTF.

The chain joins TRBV6-5 to TRBJ2-1, with 9 bases fitting TRBD1. Germline V gene lookup returns CDR1 MNHEY and CDR2 SVGAGI. The V and J ends lost 6 bases and 9 bases, in that order; junction bases with no gene match: 6. This CDR3 contains 13 residues. The CDR3 protein is CASRPTGGVEQFF. CDR3 sequence (DNA): TGTGCCAGCAGGCCAACAGGGGGCGTTGAGCAGTTCTTC.

The chain has TRBV6-1 and TRBJ2-1; weak D call: TRBD1 (5 bases). Germline V gene sequence: CDR1 MNHNS, CDR2 SASEGT. Trimming left V 1 base short and J 5 bases short, with 12 bases between. The CDR3 has 15 amino acids. The CDR3 region is CASSEDWTPNNEQFF. The CDR3 bases are TGTGCCAGCAGTGAAGACTGGACACCTAACAATGAGCAGTTCTTC.

The rearrangement uses TRBV7-2 and TRBJ2-2; no definite D call. V lost 2 bases and J lost 4, with 8 bases in between. CDR3 length equals 14 residues. Germline values: CDR1 SGHTA, CDR2 FQGNSA. The CDR3 here is CASSLSYITGELFF. The DNA for the CDR3 is TGTGCCAGCAGCTTATCCTATATCACCGGGGAGCTGTTTTTT.

The gene calls are TRBV7-2 and TRBJ2-7, with a possible D match to TRBD1 (6 bases). V was clipped by 4 bases and J by 3 bases, with 7 bases between them. Germline-derived CDR1 and CDR2 are SGHTA and FQGNSA. The CDR3 runs to 12 residues. The CDR3 sequence: CASSWGLYEQYF. The DNA of the CDR3 is TGTGCCAGCAGCTGGGGGCTCTACGAGCAGTACTTC.

This chain uses TRBV13 with TRBJ1-2; D remains unclear. Germline V gene lookup returns CDR1 PRHDT and CDR2 FYEKMQ (reference sequence). Trimming took 3 bases from V and 2 from J, leaving 7 bases between them. The CDR3 is made up of 13 amino acids. CDR3: CASSLRANYGYTF. The CDR3 DNA follows: TGTGCCAGCAGCTTGAGGGCCAACTATGGCTACACCTTC.

The chain employs TRBV4-3 and TRBJ1-2; TRBD1 aligns across 8 bases. The germline CDR1 and CDR2 sequences are LGHNA and YSLEER. The CDR3 is 15 residues long. J gave up 4 bases and V 3 bases, and 7 bases lay outside the gene matches. As DNA, the CDR3 is TGCGCCAGCAGCCACGGGACAGGTATCACCTATGGCTACACCTTC. Translated, it gives CASSHGTGITYGYTF.

This clone has just a few counts. The V and J genes are TRBV7-9 and TRBJ1-1; TRBD1 might be the D (6 bases). The CDR3 length is 15 residues. V gave up 7 bases and J gave up 1 base, with 16 bases separating them. CDR1 is SEHNR, CDR2 FQNEAQ, per germline (reference sequence). CDR3 in DNA: TGTGCCAGCACTAAAGGGGGGGCAGGGAACACTGAAGCTTTCTTT. The encoded protein is CASTKGGAGNTEAFF.

In its sample, this clone was seen once. The chain employs TRBV19 and TRBJ1-5; D is unresolved. Trimming took 7 bases from V and 6 from J, leaving 16 bases between them. CDR1 and CDR2 from the germline V gene are LNHDA and SQIVND (reference sequence). The CDR3 is made up of 14 amino acids. The CDR3 loop is CASNSREYGQPQHF. The CDR3 DNA reads as TGTGCCAGTAATTCCCGGGAATACGGTCAGCCCCAGCATTTT.

The CDR3 DNA follows: TGTGCCAGCAACCCACAGGTTAATAGCAATCAGCCCCAGCATTTT. Translation gives CASNPQVNSNQPQHF. The chain employs TRBV2 and TRBJ1-5, with D possibly matching TRBD1 (5 bases). Per germline, CDR1 SNHLY and CDR2 FYNNEI. V gave up 7 bases and J gave up 0 bases, with 13 bases separating them. The CDR3 runs to 15 residues.

The chain links TRBV2 to TRBJ2-1, with D possibly TRBD2 on 6 matching bases. The CDR3 sequence is 14 residues long. With 8 bases removed from V and 0 bases from J, the gap between germline ends came to 11 bases. The germline CDR1 and CDR2 sequences are SNHLY and FYNNEI. The CDR3 sequence: CASGGTSSYNEQFF. The CDR3, as DNA: TGTGCCAGCGGTGGGACTTCCTCCTACAATGAGCAGTTCTTC.

The J gene is TRBJ2-7, the V gene TRBV18, with D possibly TRBD1 on 6 matching bases. The germline gives CDR1 KGHSH, CDR2 LQKENI. This CDR3 spans 14 amino acids. Trimming pared 5 bases from V and 4 bases from J, leaving 15 bases between. In DNA, the CDR3 is TGTGCCAGCTCAACCGTGACAGGAGGATACGAGCAGTACTTC. Residues: CASSTVTGGYEQYF.

The DNA of the CDR3 is TGTGCCAGAAGCTTGGACAGGACCTCTGGAAACACCATATATTTT. This encodes CARSLDRTSGNTIYF. The chain employs TRBV7-5 and TRBJ1-3; the D call TRBD1 from the table was never checked on the DNA. TRBV7-5 has pseudogene status. The CDR3 consists of 15 residues.

The gene calls are TRBV18 and TRBJ1-1, with TRBD1 identical over 7 bases. Germline lookup yields CDR1 KGHSH and CDR2 LQKENI. J was trimmed by 1 base and V by 3 bases; bases with no gene match: 8. CDR3 size: 16 residues. CDR3 protein: CASSPLQGGQNTEAFF. As DNA, the CDR3 is TGTGCCAGCTCACCCCTACAAGGGGGCCAGAACACTGAAGCTTTCTTT.

This clone was seen just once. The chain links TRBV9 to TRBJ2-5, with 9 bases fitting TRBD1. The germline V gene has CDR1 SGDLS and CDR2 YYNGEE. The CDR3 runs 15 residues. Losses at the gene ends were 4 bases for V and 5 bases for J; bases not matched to a gene: 9. The CDR3, as DNA: TGTGCCAGCAGCTCCGGACAGGGGAATTGGGAGACCCAGTACTTC. It specifies CASSSGQGNWETQYF.

The chain links TRBV5-8 to TRBJ1-2, with 9 bases that match TRBD1. Trimming at V came to 6 bases and at J to 8 bases, leaving 14 bases not matched to a gene. The CDR3 runs 15 residues. The germline V gene encodes CDR1 SGHTS and CDR2 YDEGEE. CDR3 sequence: CASTSGGTGQRGYTF. The CDR3 DNA sequence: TGTGCCAGCACTTCTGGAGGGACAGGGCAGCGGGGCTACACCTTC.

The rearrangement links TRBV6-5 to TRBJ1-1, with no clear D. Trimming cost V 2 bases and J 0 bases, with 10 bases left between them. This CDR3 has 15 amino acids. CDR1 is MNHEY and CDR2 is SVGAGI in the germline V gene. For the CDR3, the DNA is TGTGCCAGCAGTTACGAGGGAAATCTGAACACTGAAGCTTTCTTT. Residues: CASSYEGNLNTEAFF.

This chain connects TRBV5-4 to TRBJ1-4; TRBD1 matches 8 bases. The germline CDR1 and CDR2 sequences are SGHNT and YYREEE (reference sequence). The CDR3 is 17 residues long. The J segment lost 3 bases and the V segment lost 9 bases, leaving 16 bases of the junction unmatched. The CDR3 DNA reads TGTGCCACCAAACCAGCCGTGACAGGGGATGCTAATGAAAAACTGTTTTTT. This codes for CATKPAVTGDANEKLFF.